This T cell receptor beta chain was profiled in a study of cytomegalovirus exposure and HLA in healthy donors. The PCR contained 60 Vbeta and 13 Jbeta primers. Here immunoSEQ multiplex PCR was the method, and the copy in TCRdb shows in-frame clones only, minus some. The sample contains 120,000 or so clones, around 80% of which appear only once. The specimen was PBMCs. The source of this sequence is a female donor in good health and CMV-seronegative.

This chain's CDR3 is CASSLTGGDYEQYF. DNA for the CDR3: TGTGCCAGCAGCCTAACAGGGGGCGACTACGAGCAGTACTTC. This chain connects TRBV7-9 to TRBJ2-7; 9 bases fit TRBD1. Trimming at V came to 5 bases and at J to 3 bases, leaving 5 bases not matched to a gene. CDR3 size: 14 residues. Germline V lookup: CDR1 SEHNR, CDR2 FQNEAQ (reference sequence).